The present entry profiles one T cell receptor (beta chain) with its context. Its specificity is unknown. The data were obtained in a study of shared clonotypes between healthy human individuals. Study-wide results and limits: Four donors had 5% to 6.5% of their naive CD4 clonotypes in common. Generation probabilities were higher for clonotypes shared across all four sorted-subset donors than for unshared ones.

TCRdb's table, derived via immunoSEQ multiplex PCR, lists solely in-frame clones and lacks some. The table shows approximately 1.1 million clones, with approximately 80% occurring only once. Looked up from germline, CDR1 is SGDLS and CDR2 is YYNGEE. This CDR3 contains 14 residues. Trimming removed 4 bases from V and 3 bases from J; junction bases left unmatched: 3. The receptor comes from a man between 18 and 35 years old in good health. Some clones in this sample may be carry-over from other donors' samples. Sequenced input: memory CD4+ T cells from PBMCs. Stated subset: CD45RA-negative fraction. The chain carries TRBV9 and TRBJ2-7, with 11 bases fitting TRBD1. The CDR3 DNA reads as TGTGCCAGCAGCCGTGGGACAGGGGGCTACGAGCAGTACTTC. As protein: CASSRGTGGYEQYF.